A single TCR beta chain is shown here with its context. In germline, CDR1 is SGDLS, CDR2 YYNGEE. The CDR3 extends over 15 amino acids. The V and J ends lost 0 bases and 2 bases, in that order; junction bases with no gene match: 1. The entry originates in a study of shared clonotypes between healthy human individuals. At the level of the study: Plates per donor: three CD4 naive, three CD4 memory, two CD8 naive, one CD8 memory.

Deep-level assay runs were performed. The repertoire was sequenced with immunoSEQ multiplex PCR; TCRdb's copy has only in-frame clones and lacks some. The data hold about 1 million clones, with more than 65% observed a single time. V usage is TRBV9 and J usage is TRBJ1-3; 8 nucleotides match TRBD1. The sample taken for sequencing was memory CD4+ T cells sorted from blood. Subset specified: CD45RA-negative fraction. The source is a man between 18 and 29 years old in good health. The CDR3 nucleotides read TGTGCCAGCAGCGTAGAGGACAGGGCTGGAAACACCATATATTTT. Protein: CASSVEDRAGNTIYF. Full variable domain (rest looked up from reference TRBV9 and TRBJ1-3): DSGVTQTPKHLITATGQRVTLRCSPRSGDLSVYWYQQSLDQGLQFLIQYYNGEERAKGNILERFSAQQFPDLHSELNLSSLELGDSALYFCASSVEDRAGNTIYFGEGSWLTVV.